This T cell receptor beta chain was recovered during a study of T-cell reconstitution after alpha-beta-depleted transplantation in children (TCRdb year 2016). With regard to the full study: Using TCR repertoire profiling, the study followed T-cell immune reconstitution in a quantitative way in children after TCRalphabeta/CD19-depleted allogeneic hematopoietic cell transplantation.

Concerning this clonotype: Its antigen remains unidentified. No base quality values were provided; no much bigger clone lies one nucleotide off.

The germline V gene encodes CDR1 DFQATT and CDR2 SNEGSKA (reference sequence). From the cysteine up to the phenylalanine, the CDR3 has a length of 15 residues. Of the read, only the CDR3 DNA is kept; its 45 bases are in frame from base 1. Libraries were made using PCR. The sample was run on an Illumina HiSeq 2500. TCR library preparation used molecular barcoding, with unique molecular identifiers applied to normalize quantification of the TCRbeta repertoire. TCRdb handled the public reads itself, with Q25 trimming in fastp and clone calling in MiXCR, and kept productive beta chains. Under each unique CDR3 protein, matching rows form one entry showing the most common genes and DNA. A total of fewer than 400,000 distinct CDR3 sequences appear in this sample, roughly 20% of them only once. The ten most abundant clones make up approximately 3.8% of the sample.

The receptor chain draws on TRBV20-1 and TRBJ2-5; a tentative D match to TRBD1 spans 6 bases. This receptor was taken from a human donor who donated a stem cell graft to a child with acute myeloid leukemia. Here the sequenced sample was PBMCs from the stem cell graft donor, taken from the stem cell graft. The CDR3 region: CSSRSVRGPQETQYF. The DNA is TGCAGCTCTAGGAGTGTCAGGGGCCCCCAAGAGACCCAGTACTTC.